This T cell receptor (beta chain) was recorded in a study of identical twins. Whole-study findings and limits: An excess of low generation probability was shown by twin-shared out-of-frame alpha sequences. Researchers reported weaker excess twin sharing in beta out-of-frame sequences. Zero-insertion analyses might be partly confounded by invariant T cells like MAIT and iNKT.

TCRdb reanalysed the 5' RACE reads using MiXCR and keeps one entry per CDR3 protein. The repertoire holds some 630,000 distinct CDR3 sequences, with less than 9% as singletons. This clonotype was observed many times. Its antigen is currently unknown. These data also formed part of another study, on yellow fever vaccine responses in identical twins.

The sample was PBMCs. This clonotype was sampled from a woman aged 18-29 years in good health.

CDR3 nucleotides: TGTGCCAGCAGCTTAGTAGCTGCGGGATTCTACTACGAGCAGTACTTC. Amino acids: CASSLVAAGFYYEQYF. V usage is TRBV7-2 and J usage is TRBJ2-7, with D maybe TRBD2 (6 bases). This CDR3 has 16 amino acids. The germline CDR1 and CDR2 sequences are SGHTA and FQGNSA. Trimming removed 1 base at V and 3 bases at J, with 16 bases between.